A single sample gave rise to the 12 T cell receptor beta chains below, sequenced in a study of CD8+ T cells in alopecia areata (dated by TCRdb to the late 2010s). The library relied on the immunoSEQ multiplex PCR assay. For TCR sequencing, RNA was extracted from every sample and reverse transcribed into cDNA to serve as template. This immuneACCESS table, as held by TCRdb, lists in-frame sequences with V and J called but not all clones. Of the missing ones, under half trace to an unresolved V gene in checked studies; the others have no known cause. This sample holds some 110,000 clones in total, without any singletons. The ten top clones hold about 20% of the sample. Specimen: lesional skin. These TCRs come from a C3H/HeJ mouse with alopecia areata. This strain has the MHC haplotype H2-k.

This clone has a handful of counts. The gene names here belong to mouse. The read gets to within 4 residues of the CDR3 end, and the germline J gene fills in the rest. The chain recombines TRBV13-3 with TRBJ1-2, with D uncertain. The V gene's germline CDR1 is NNHDY and CDR2 SYVADS. The length of the CDR3 is 14 residues. The covered CDR3 bases are TGTGCCAGCAGTGCCCCTGACTGGGAGGGC. This sequence encodes CASSAPDWEG. The full CDR3 reads CASSAPDWEGDYTF.

A word on this clone: Gene names refer to mouse genes. The read halts 4 residues ahead of the CDR3 end, with the missing end drawn from the germline J gene. J is TRBJ2-3 and V is TRBV13-3, with 10 bases identical to TRBD1. CDR1 and CDR2 (germline): NNHDY, SYVADS. The CDR3 is 17 amino acids. J was trimmed by 2 bases and V by 0 bases; bases with no gene match: 6. CDR3 loop: CASSDAKGTGDAETLYF. Partial CDR3 DNA: TGTGCCAGCAGTGATGCAAAGGGGACAGGGGATGCAGAA.

Note on this clone: The TCRdb protein and the DNA translation do not line up at residue 14; the protein shown here was made by translating the DNA. The gene names given are mouse names. The read halts 3 residues ahead of the CDR3 end, with the missing end drawn from the germline J gene. The chain recombines TRBV13-3 with TRBJ1-3, with TRBD1 identical over 7 bases. V lost 0 bases to trimming and J lost 0 bases; unmatched junction nucleotides: 6. The germline gives CDR1 NNHDY, CDR2 SYVADS. The CDR3 covers 17 residues. The DNA read from the CDR3 is TGTGCCAGCAGTGATGCATCAGGGGGGAATTCTGGAAATACG. The encoded protein is CASSDASGGNSGNT. The whole CDR3 sequence reads CASSDASGGNSGNTLYF.

This clone has more than one count but fewer than ten. The germline and genes are mouse ones. The CDR3 extends 4 residues past the end of the read, so its final part is completed from the germline J gene. The chain has TRBV17 and TRBJ1-2; tentative D call: TRBD1 (5 bases). The length of the CDR3 is 13 residues. CDR1 and CDR2 (germline): MNHDT, YYDKIL. V gave up 3 bases and J gave up 3 bases, with 8 bases separating them. CDR3 DNA, as far as it was read: TGTGCTAGCAGTAGGGGGGGAGACTCC. Translation: CASSRGGDS. The whole CDR3 sequence reads CASSRGGDSDYTF.

Only a few counts were recorded for this clone. Gene names and germline match the mouse. From the germline J gene comes the end of the CDR3, since the read stops 4 residues before it. V and J are TRBV1 and TRBJ2-2, with a possible D match to TRBD1 (6 bases). Trimming took off 4 bases at V and 2 bases at J, with 11 bases between the two ends. The CDR3 extends over 15 amino acids. Germline assignment: CDR1 NSQYPW and CDR2 LRSPGD (reference sequence). CDR3 DNA, as far as it was read: TGCACCTGCAGTGGGACAGAAAGCAACACCGGG. It encodes CTCSGTESNTG. The whole CDR3 is CTCSGTESNTGQLYF.

Note on this clone: Genes here carry mouse names. The missing CDR3 end, 4 residues past where the read stops, is filled in from the germline J gene. The V gene is TRBV19, the J gene TRBJ2-4; 14 bases agree with TRBD2. The CDR3 sequence is 16 residues long. Germline values: CDR1 FNHDT, CDR2 SITEND (reference sequence). Trimming at V came to 5 bases and at J to 2 bases, leaving 4 bases not matched to a gene. CDR3 residues: CASRRDWGGYQNTLYF. Incomplete CDR3 DNA: TGTGCCAGCAGGAGGGACTGGGGGGGCTATCAAAAC.

On this clone itself: At residue 12, TCRdb's protein disagrees with the DNA translation; the protein shown here derives from the DNA. The germline and genes are mouse ones. Sequencing ends 3 residues short of the CDR3 end; the germline J gene provides the rest. This chain uses TRBV13-3 with TRBJ1-6; tentative D call: TRBD1 (5 bases). TRBJ1-6 is marked as an open reading frame, function uncertain. CDR1 is NNHDY and CDR2 is SYVADS in the germline V gene. V lost 3 bases and J 5 bases, leaving 12 bases between the germline ends. The CDR3 is 15 amino acids. The sequenced part of the CDR3 DNA is TGTGCCAGCAGTGTTGGGGGAGAAGATAATTCGCCC. Amino acid sequence: CASSVGGEDNSP. In full, the CDR3 reads CASSVGGEDNSPLYF.

This clone was observed many times. The germline and genes are mouse ones. The CDR3 end falls 4 residues outside the read, so it is completed with the germline J gene. This chain connects TRBV1 to TRBJ2-3, with TRBD2 matching over 11 bases. This CDR3 spans 17 amino acids. J lost 1 base, V lost 0 bases, and 3 bases had no gene match. Germline V gives CDR1 NSQYPW, CDR2 LRSPGD (reference sequence). CDR3 in amino acids: CTCSADRGLGGAETLYF. The DNA read from the CDR3 is TGCACCTGCAGTGCAGATCGGGGACTGGGGGGTGCAGAA.

This clone came up a few times. Gene labels here are mouse ones. The missing CDR3 end, 4 residues past where the read stops, is filled in from the germline J gene. The chain joins TRBV19 to TRBJ2-2; D may be TRBD2 (5 bases). The CDR3 spans 15 residues. The V gene lost 0 bases and the J gene lost 4 bases, with 10 bases spanning the gap. In germline, CDR1 is FNHDT, CDR2 SITEND (reference sequence). The sequenced CDR3 bases are TGTGCCAGCAGTATAGAGCTGGGCCCCACCGGG. Translating gives CASSIELGPTG. The full-length CDR3 reads as CASSIELGPTGQLYF. The whole variable domain, remainder taken from reference TRBV19 and TRBJ2-2, is GGIITQTPKFLIGQEGQKLTLKCQQNFNHDTMYWYRQDSGKGLRLIYYSITENDLQKGDLSEGYDASREKKSSFSLTVTSAQKNEMAVFLCASSIELGPTGQLYFGEGSKLTVL.

This clone was observed a handful of times. The gene names given are mouse names. The sequence runs out 4 residues before the end of the CDR3; the remainder is reconstructed from the germline J gene. This chain joins TRBV13-2 and TRBJ2-1, with 10 positions matching TRBD1. The germline V gene has CDR1 NNHNN and CDR2 SYGAGS (reference sequence). There are 18 residues in the CDR3. V lost 5 bases and J lost 4; bases outside the gene matches: 15. The CDR3 protein is CASGEGDRGEFLYAEQFF. Incomplete CDR3 DNA: TGTGCCAGCGGGGAGGGGGACAGGGGAGAGTTTTTGTATGCT.

On this clone itself: The genes are named according to mouse. The sequence runs out 4 residues before the end of the CDR3; the remainder is reconstructed from the germline J gene. The rearrangement uses TRBV13-3 and TRBJ2-7, with D unclear. Germline lookup yields CDR1 NNHDY and CDR2 SYVADS. The CDR3 covers 14 residues. Between the trimmed V and J ends, which lost 3 bases and 0 bases, there was a span of 10 bases. The CDR3 sequence is CASSGRLSSYEQYF. CDR3 DNA, as far as it was read: TGTGCCAGCAGTGGACGACTTTCCTCCTAT.

As concerns this clone: Each gene name is a mouse one. The read ends 4 residues early relative to the CDR3; the germline J gene fills the gap. The chain combines TRBV19 with TRBJ2-3; tentative D call: TRBD1 (5 bases). Deletions cut 5 bases from V and 0 bases from J, with 13 bases between. Germline CDR1 and CDR2: FNHDT and SITEND (reference sequence). The CDR3 is 15 amino acids. The CDR3 here is CASSPDRSSAETLYF. The sequenced part of the CDR3 DNA is TGTGCCAGCAGCCCCGACAGATCTAGTGCAGAA. The variable domain in full, completed from reference TRBV19 and TRBJ2-3, reads GGIITQTPKFLIGQEGQKLTLKCQQNFNHDTMYWYRQDSGKGLRLIYYSITENDLQKGDLSEGYDASREKKSSFSLTVTSAQKNEMAVFLCASSPDRSSAETLYFGSGTRLTVL.